A selection of T cell receptor beta chains follows, all from one sample in a study of T cell repertoires in cytomegalovirus infection. The antigens of these receptors remain unknown. MiXCR, applied by TCRdb to the reads, yields one record per CDR3 protein. The data show approximately 730,000 distinct CDR3 sequences, roughly 28% seen once. Material: cultured CD8+ T cells from PBMCs, obtained from culture after CMV antigen stimulation. All receptors derive from a human donor in good health (CMV status not recorded). Some clones in this sample may be carry-over from other donors' samples. Both conserved end residues are part of each CDR3. D genes are given only for firm matches. Clone size is stated in some rows and not others, as once, few, many or a class when expanded.

j_call v_call clone_size d_call cdr3_nt cdr3_aa
TRBJ2-1 TRBV27 - TRBD1 TGTGCCAGCAGTTTGACAGGGCGCGATGAGCAGTTCTTC CASSLTGRDEQFF
TRBJ2-1 TRBV3-1 - TRBD1 TGTGCCAGCAGCCTCCCAGGACAGGGGAGAAACGGTGAGCAGTTCTTC CASSLPGQGRNGEQFF
TRBJ1-2 TRBV6-8 - TRBD1 TGTGCCAGCAGCTTCCTTACAGGGGAAGGCTACACCTTC CASSFLTGEGYTF
TRBJ2-1 TRBV11-2 few TRBD1 TGTGCCAGCAGCCTTGGACAGGGGATACCAATGGACAATGAGCAGTTCTTC CASSLGQGIPMDNEQFF
TRBJ2-3 TRBV12-3/TRBV12-4 few - TGTGCCAGCAGTTTCGGAGGGGCCCCTAGCACAGATACGCAGTATTTT CASSFGGAPSTDTQYF
TRBJ1-1 TRBV7-9 few - TGTGCCAGCAGTCCGCCGGGGGGGAGCACTGAAGCTTTCTTT CASSPPGGSTEAFF
TRBJ2-2 TRBV5-1 - - TGCGCCAGCAGCTTGGGATCTTTCTCCACCGGGGAGCTGTTTTTT CASSLGSFSTGELFF
TRBJ2-5 TRBV11-2 few - TGTGCCAGCAGCCCTTGGTGGGGAGGCCAAGAGACCCAGTACTTC CASSPWWGGQETQYF
TRBJ2-1 TRBV7-2 few TRBD2 TGTGCCAGCAGCCCTGTAGGACTAGCAGCTAACAATGAGCAGTTCTTC CASSPVGLAANNEQFF
TRBJ2-5 TRBV4-1 few - TGCGCCAGCAGCCAAGGGCAGGCCCAAGAGACCCAGTACTTC CASSQGQAQETQYF
TRBJ1-2 TRBV12-5 few - TGTGCTATCTGGGGGGGGGCGCGAGACTATGGCTACACCTTC CAIWGGARDYGYTF
TRBJ2-7 TRBV10-3 - - TGTGCCATCAGGACTGACTTGGCCAGATCCTACGAGCAGTACTTC CAIRTDLARSYEQYF
TRBJ2-6 TRBV6-6 few TRBD1 TGTGCCAGCAGTTACCTGGTGGCAGGGGGCCGTGGGGCCAACGTCCTGACTTTC CASSYLVAGGRGANVLTF
TRBJ1-3 TRBV6-1 - - TGTGCCAGCAGTGAAGACCCCGGACGAAGCTCTGGAAACACCATATATTTT CASSEDPGRSSGNTIYF
TRBJ2-7 TRBV2 - - TGTGCCACCGAAAGCTCCTACGAGCAGTACTTC CATESSYEQYF
TRBJ2-3 TRBV13 - TRBD2 TGTGCCAGCAGCCCCAGGGGTAGCGGGGGCTCCGCGGGAGATACGCAGTATTTT CASSPRGSGGSAGDTQYF
TRBJ2-2 TRBV11-2 - - TGTGCCAGCAGCTTGGGACAAATATCCGGGGAGCTGTTTTTT CASSLGQISGELFF
TRBJ2-2 TRBV7-6 - - TGTGCCAGCAGGGGGGGTAGGGGACGATCGAACACCGGGGAGCTGTTTTTT CASRGGRGRSNTGELFF
TRBJ1-5 TRBV28 - TRBD1 TGTGCCAGCAAAACCGGGCAGGGGGGCAATCAGCCCCAGCATTTT CASKTGQGGNQPQHF
TRBJ2-1 TRBV11-2 - TRBD1 TGTGCCAGCAGTTCGGACAGGGACGCCTACAATGAGCAGTTCTTC CASSSDRDAYNEQFF
TRBJ2-1 TRBV6-2/TRBV6-3 - - TGTGCCTGCTCTCTAGGGGCCTACAATGAGCAGTTCTTC CACSLGAYNEQFF
TRBJ2-4 TRBV6-8 - - TGTGCCAGCAGCCCTTTCCCCGGGGGCTTCAAAAACATTCAGTACTTC CASSPFPGGFKNIQYF
TRBJ2-1 TRBV2 few TRBD1 TGTGCCAATGCCGGGACAGGGCAGGAGCAGTTCTTC CANAGTGQEQFF
TRBJ2-1 TRBV7-8 few - TGTGCCAGCAGCTTAGGAGTAGCGCCCGAATACAATGAGCAGTTCTTC CASSLGVAPEYNEQFF
TRBJ2-7 TRBV27 few TRBD2 TGTGCCAGCAGTCCCTCGGGACTAGCGGGGCGCTACGAGCAGTACTTC CASSPSGLAGRYEQYF
TRBJ2-3 TRBV5-6 few - TGTGCCAGCAGCTTGGGGAGGGTGGAGAAAGATACGCAGTATTTT CASSLGRVEKDTQYF
TRBJ2-1 TRBV20-1 - TRBD2 TGCAGTGCTAGACCCGGGACTAGCGGGGGGGACAATGAGCAGTTCTTC CSARPGTSGGDNEQFF
TRBJ1-4 TRBV5-3 once - TGTGCCAGCAGCTTGGTAGGCTCCGTTGCAACTAAAGAAAAACTGTTTTTT CASSLVGSVATKEKLFF
TRBJ1-3 TRBV4-2 few - TGTGCCAGCAGCCAAGAGGGGGGCACTGGAAACACCATATATTTT CASSQEGGTGNTIYF
TRBJ2-1 TRBV6-2/TRBV6-3 many - TGTGCCAGCAGTTCTTACATAGGCTCCTACAATGAGCAGTTCTTC CASSSYIGSYNEQFF
TRBJ1-2 TRBV9 - - TGTGCCAGCAGCGCGTCACGGGGGGGCGATGGCTACACCTTC CASSASRGGDGYTF
TRBJ1-1 TRBV24-1 - - TGTGCCACCAGTGACGAGTCCAGGGGTGAAGCTTTCTTT CATSDESRGEAFF
TRBJ1-6 TRBV7-8 - TRBD1 TGTGCCAGCAGCTTACTGGGACAGACTAATTCACCCCTCCACTTT CASSLLGQTNSPLHF
TRBJ2-1 TRBV7-9 - - TGTGCCAGCAGCATAACCGCAGGTTCTTCCTACAATGAGCAGTTCTTC CASSITAGSSYNEQFF
TRBJ2-5 TRBV6-6 - - TGTGCCAGCAGTTACTCGTTGGAGCAAGAGACCCAGTACTTC CASSYSLEQETQYF
TRBJ2-5 TRBV7-9 many - TGTGCCAGCAGCCCGCCGGGATCCCAAGAGACCCAGTACTTC CASSPPGSQETQYF
TRBJ1-1 TRBV7-6 many - TGTGCCAGCAGCTTAGCGTACGGAGCGGGGACCACTGAAGCTTTCTTT CASSLAYGAGTTEAFF